These 20 T cell receptor beta chains were all obtained from the same sample, sequenced in a study of cytomegalovirus exposure and HLA in healthy donors (dated by TCRdb to 2015 to 2018). The library was produced with the immunoSEQ multiplex PCR assay. A mixture of 60 forward primers for TCR Vbeta segments and 13 reverse primers for TCR Jbeta segments was used in the multiplex PCR. TCRdb retrieved this table from immuneACCESS and kept in-frame rearrangements only. Not all clones are present; in checked studies, unresolved V genes account for under half, and no reason is known for the remainder. The sample records about 140,000 clones, about 70% of which are singletons. 2.1% of the sample belongs to the ten largest clones. What was sequenced was PBMCs. Receptors were obtained from a woman between 55 and 75 years old in good health and CMV-seropositive.

The sample holds a few counts of this clone. One end of the junction does not line up with germline, which may come from a read error. The same CDR3 can be traced to other DNA sequences in this sample. This rearrangement joins TRBV14 to TRBJ2-7; D call uncertain. Germline CDR1 is SGHDN and CDR2 is FVKESK. This CDR3 contains 11 residues. CDR3 residues: CASSFNREQYF. The CDR3 coding sequence is TGCGCCAGCAGCTTCAATCGGGAGCAGTACTTC. Full variable domain (outside the CDR3, taken from reference TRBV14 and TRBJ2-7): EAGVTQFPSHSVIEKGQTVTLRCDPISGHDNLYWYRRVMGKEIKFLLHFVKESKQDESGMPNNRFLAERTGGTYSTLKVQPAELEDSGVYFCASSFNREQYFGPGTRLTVT.

The V gene is TRBV25-1, the J gene TRBJ2-3; maybe TRBD1 (6 bases). The CDR3 runs to 12 residues. CDR1 and CDR2 (germline): MGHDK, SYGVNS. Trimming cost V 7 bases and J 4 bases, with 9 bases left between them. The CDR3 loop reads CASNKGADTQYF. The CDR3, as DNA: TGTGCCAGCAATAAGGGGGCAGATACGCAGTATTTT. The variable domain in full, with the rest retrieved from reference TRBV25-1 and TRBJ2-3, is EADIYQTPRYLVIGTGKKITLECSQTMGHDKMYWYQQDPGMELHLIHYSYGVNSTEKGDLSSESTVSRIRTEHFPLTLESARPSHTSQYLCASNKGADTQYFGPGTRLTVL.

The chain employs TRBV28 and TRBJ2-5, with D possibly being TRBD2 (6 bases). V lost 2 bases, J lost 3 bases, and 13 bases lay in between. The CDR3 is made up of 15 amino acids. Germline CDR1 MDHEN, CDR2 SYDVKM. CDR3 nucleotides: TGTGCCAGCAGTTTAGGAGGGAGTCTTAAAGAGACCCAGTACTTC. This encodes CASSLGGSLKETQYF.

The CDR3 DNA sequence: TGTGCCAGCAGCGGGACTAGCGGGAGCTACAATGAGCAGTTCTTC. Protein product: CASSGTSGSYNEQFF. The rearrangement uses TRBV9 and TRBJ2-1; 13 nucleotides agree with TRBD2. With 3 bases clipped from V and 3 bases from J, the junction kept 0 bases outside the gene matches. This CDR3 is built from 15 residues. Germline V lookup: CDR1 SGDLS, CDR2 YYNGEE.

This clone came up once. The rearrangement joins TRBV6-1 to TRBJ1-1; possibly TRBD1 for D (6 bases). The germline V gene encodes CDR1 MNHNS and CDR2 SASEGT. This CDR3 has 15 amino acids. Trimming left V 8 bases short and J 1 base short, with 17 bases between. This CDR3 reads CASLPGGGPNTEAFF. In nucleotides, the CDR3 is TGTGCCAGCCTACCTGGGGGGGGCCCGAACACTGAAGCTTTCTTT.

This sequence joins TRBV7-2 and TRBJ2-7; D is uncertain. Germline CDR1 is SGHTA and CDR2 is FQGNSA. Trimming removed 3 bases from V and 3 bases from J, with 9 bases in between. This CDR3 spans 13 amino acids. CDR3 DNA: TGTGCCAGCAGCTTCGAACAGATCTACGAGCAGTACTTC. Its protein product is CASSFEQIYEQYF.

The chain recombines TRBV5-4 with TRBJ2-5, with a possible D match to TRBD2 (6 bases). Trimming took 9 bases from V and 5 from J, leaving 26 bases between them. Germline V lookup: CDR1 SGHNT, CDR2 YYREEE (reference sequence). The CDR3 spans 16 residues. CDR3 in DNA: TGTGCCACTGTAGCGGAGGACGCGAAAGTGGGTGAGACCCAGTACTTC. Encoded protein: CATVAEDAKVGETQYF.

The chain recombines TRBV5-5 with TRBJ2-1, with D possibly being TRBD1 (5 bases). V lost 0 bases, J lost 2 bases, and 12 bases lay in between. CDR3 size: 16 residues. Per the germline V gene, CDR1 is SGHKS and CDR2 is YYEKEE (reference sequence). CDR3 protein: CASSLGQNPTYNEQFF. The DNA for the CDR3 is TGTGCCAGCAGCTTGGGACAGAATCCAACCTACAATGAGCAGTTCTTC.

The chain has TRBV28 and TRBJ1-2; D may be TRBD1 (6 bases). Germline values: CDR1 MDHEN, CDR2 SYDVKM. The CDR3 has 14 residues. Trimming left V 5 bases short and J 1 base short, with 11 bases between. CDR3 nucleotide sequence: TGTGCCAGCAGTCTCGGACAGCATAACTATGGCTACACCTTC. Residues: CASSLGQHNYGYTF.

This sequence joins TRBV6-1 and TRBJ1-5; 7 bases line up with TRBD1. Germline V CDR1 and CDR2: MNHNS, SASEGT. V lost 6 bases, J lost 7 bases, and 6 bases stayed unmatched. This CDR3 has 13 amino acids. In nucleotides, the CDR3 is TGTGCCAGCAGCAGGGACAGAAACCAGCCCCAGCATTTT. Translated: CASSRDRNQPQHF.

This clone was counted once. The chain is built from TRBV5-1 and TRBJ1-1; D remains unclear. V gave up 3 bases and J gave up 1 base, with 7 bases separating them. The CDR3 loop spans 13 amino acids. Germline lookup yields CDR1 SGHRS and CDR2 YFSETQ. The CDR3 sequence is CASSWAENTEAFF. Here the CDR3 DNA reads TGCGCCAGCAGCTGGGCCGAGAACACTGAAGCTTTCTTT.

This chain links TRBV19 with TRBJ1-2; D gene uncertain. The CDR3 spans 12 residues. V shed 5 bases and J shed 8 bases, with 12 bases lying between them. Germline V gene data show CDR1 as LNHDA and CDR2 as SQIVND (reference sequence). CDR3 sequence reads: CASSASDKGYTF. CDR3 DNA: TGTGCCAGTAGTGCCTCAGACAAAGGCTACACCTTC.

This chain joins TRBV5-8 and TRBJ2-1; 7 nucleotides align to TRBD2. Germline V CDR1 and CDR2: SGHTS, YDEGEE. J gave up 10 bases and V 4 bases, and 8 bases lay outside the gene matches. CDR3 length equals 13 residues. CDR3 coding DNA: TGTGCCAGCAGCCTCTCGGGGAGGGGCGAGCAGTTCTTC. This encodes CASSLSGRGEQFF.

The chain carries TRBV2 and TRBJ2-3; 8 bases match TRBD2. Germline CDR1 is SNHLY and CDR2 is FYNNEI. Trimming at V came to 6 bases and at J to 4 bases, leaving 12 bases not matched to a gene. This CDR3 spans 16 amino acids. CDR3 bases: TGTGCCAGCAGAGTCGGGGCTAGCGGGTTGGCAGATACGCAGTATTTT. Encoded protein: CASRVGASGLADTQYF.

The gene calls are TRBV25-1 and TRBJ2-1, with D possibly being TRBD1 (6 bases). CDR1 is MGHDK and CDR2 is SYGVNS in the germline V gene. This CDR3 has 13 amino acids. Deletions cut 4 bases from V and 9 bases from J, with 13 bases between. The DNA of the CDR3 is TGTGCCAGCAGTGTAGGGGGTTCAGGTGAGCAGTTCTTC. Its protein product is CASSVGGSGEQFF.

This clone was detected only a few times. The chain is built from TRBV2 and TRBJ1-2; D perhaps matches TRBD1 (6 bases). Germline V lookup: CDR1 SNHLY, CDR2 FYNNEI. V was cut by 6 bases and J by 4 bases, with 15 bases left in between. The CDR3 is 14 amino acids. The CDR3 coding sequence is TGTGCCAGCAGCTTCAGACAGGCTCTCTATGGCTACACCTTC. The encoded protein is CASSFRQALYGYTF. Complete variable domain (other parts from reference TRBV2 and TRBJ1-2): EPEVTQTPSHQVTQMGQEVILRCVPISNHLYFYWYRQILGQKVEFLVSFYNNEISEKSEIFDDQFSVERPDGSNFTLKIRSTKLEDSAMYFCASSFRQALYGYTFGSGTRLTVV.

The chain recombines TRBV6-5 with TRBJ1-1; 11 nucleotides line up with TRBD1. Trimming took 6 bases from V and 6 from J; bases not matched to a gene: 6. The CDR3 is 14 amino acids. CDR1 and CDR2 from the germline V gene are MNHEY and SVGAGI. This chain's CDR3 is CASSRTGGIAEAFF. The CDR3 DNA reads TGTGCCAGCAGCCGGACAGGGGGCATAGCTGAAGCTTTCTTT.

This chain links TRBV6-1 with TRBJ1-2; 10 bases line up with TRBD1. Germline lookup yields CDR1 MNHNS and CDR2 SASEGT. Trimming cost V 6 bases and J 4 bases; bases outside gene matches: 5. The CDR3 spans 14 residues. The CDR3 region has the DNA TGTGCCAGCAGGACCGGGACAGGGGCCTATGGCTACACCTTC. Translated, it gives CASRTGTGAYGYTF.

The V call is TRBV10-3, the J call TRBJ2-7; a possible D gene is TRBD1 (6 bases). V dropped 6 bases and J dropped 6 bases, with 15 bases sitting between them. CDR1 is ENHRY, CDR2 SYGVKD, per germline. This CDR3 region has 13 residues. CDR3 sequence (DNA): TGTGCCATCAGCCTAGGGCAGGGGATCGAGCAGTACTTC. It codes for CAISLGQGIEQYF.

The chain employs TRBV14 and TRBJ1-4; unclear D gene. This CDR3 comprises 13 residues. Germline loops: CDR1 SGHDN, CDR2 FVKESK. V was clipped by 4 bases and J by 8 bases, with 11 bases between them. The CDR3 bases are TGTGCCAGCAGCCGCGGGCCCCAAGAAAAACTGTTTTTT. It is translated as CASSRGPQEKLFF.